This T cell receptor (beta chain) emerged from a study of T cells after somatic rescue of genetic block. The CDR3 has 18 amino acids. Per germline, CDR1 SGHRS and CDR2 YFSETQ. Unmatched junction bases numbered 16, after V lost 1 base and J lost 5 bases. This clone appeared a single time. Sequencing was performed with immunoSEQ multiplex PCR; in TCRdb, only in-frame clones are kept and a portion is missing. The sample lists roughly 51,000 clones, 96% occurring once. The sample was peripheral blood mononuclear cells (PBMCs). The receptor was derived from a child younger than two. The J gene is TRBJ2-5, the V gene TRBV5-1, with 8 bases identical to TRBD2. CDR3 loop: CASSLLDAPGLGTETQYF. The DNA for the CDR3 is TGCGCCAGCAGCTTGCTAGACGCCCCGGGACTAGGGACGGAGACCCAGTACTTC.